Below are 5 T cell receptor beta chains sequenced from a single sample in a study of cytotoxic CD8 clonotypes in ibrutinib-treated CLL. Only in-frame clones appear in the TCRdb table, and some are missing; sequencing was by immunoSEQ multiplex PCR. The repertoire holds approximately 350,000 clones, with 60% to 80% as singletons. The input for sequencing was PBMCs, taken after 36 months of ibrutinib treatment. These receptors were taken from a human donor with chronic lymphocytic leukemia.

A few counts support this clone. V usage is TRBV5-6 and J usage is TRBJ2-5; either TRBD1 or TRBD2 may fit D (5 bases each). Germline values: CDR1 SGHDT, CDR2 YYEEEE. V was pared by 2 bases and J by 6 bases, with 14 bases between. There are 14 residues in the CDR3. The CDR3 sequence: CASSLVGGVKTQYF. The CDR3 region has the DNA TGTGCCAGCAGCTTAGTTGGGGGAGTAAAGACCCAGTACTTC.

This chain joins TRBV27 and TRBJ2-1, with 9 nucleotides matching TRBD2. The CDR3 spans 13 residues. V gave up 6 bases and J gave up 5 bases; unmatched junction bases: 2. Per germline, CDR1 MNHEY and CDR2 SMNVEV (reference sequence). As DNA, the CDR3 is TGTGCCAGCAGACTAGCGGGCCACAATGAGCAGTTCTTC. It encodes CASRLAGHNEQFF.

This clone was picked up a small number of times. The J gene is TRBJ1-6, the V gene TRBV2; no firm D call. Trimming pared 4 bases from V and 12 bases from J, leaving 7 bases between. The germline gives CDR1 SNHLY, CDR2 FYNNEI. This CDR3 spans 11 amino acids. The CDR3 region has the DNA TGTGCCAGCAGTGGGCAAGGACCCCTCCACTTT. It yields the protein CASSGQGPLHF.

A few counts support this clone. Other DNA sequences in the sample encode the same CDR3. This chain joins TRBV10-3 and TRBJ2-7; D is possibly TRBD2 (5 bases). The CDR3 covers 11 residues. CDR1 and CDR2 from the germline V gene are ENHRY and SYGVKD. V was cut by 4 bases and J by 7 bases, with 8 bases left in between. CDR3 sequence: CAISGPGEQYF. The CDR3 DNA reads TGTGCCATCAGTGGACCGGGGGAGCAGTACTTC.

The chain joins TRBV6-5 to TRBJ2-4, with D uncertain. This CDR3 comprises 13 residues. The germline V gene encodes CDR1 MNHEY and CDR2 SVGAGI. V lost 6 bases to trimming and J lost 1 base, with 7 bases between them. The CDR3 nucleotides are TGTGCCAGCAGCCTTCGGGCCAAAAACATTCAGTACTTC. Translated: CASSLRAKNIQYF.